This entry lists 27 T cell receptor beta chains sequenced from one sample in a study of blood T cell repertoires in COVID-19. TCRdb's copy holds only in-frame clones and misses some; the assay was immunoSEQ multiplex PCR. The sample yields under 200,000 clones, 86% seen once. Sequenced sample: peripheral blood. These receptors all come from a woman aged 60-75 years with COVID-19, enrolled during active disease.

The rearrangement uses TRBV10-3 and TRBJ1-5, with 9 positions matching TRBD1. V trimming: 4 bases; J trimming: 2 bases; junction bases outside the gene matches: 0. This CDR3 is built from 14 residues. The germline CDR1 and CDR2 sequences are ENHRY and SYGVKD. This CDR3 reads CAISGTGGNQPQHF. CDR3 nucleotide sequence: TGTGCCATCAGTGGGACAGGGGGCAATCAGCCCCAGCATTTT.

The chain uses TRBV5-1 and TRBJ2-1; 7 bases agree with TRBD1. Germline trimming cut 0 bases from V and 8 bases from J; bases unmatched to any gene: 8. The CDR3 has 15 residues. Germline V gene data show CDR1 as SGHRS and CDR2 as YFSETQ. For the CDR3, the DNA is TGCGCCAGCAGCTTGGAAGGGGGCTCAAGGGATGAGCAGTTCTTC. Translation gives CASSLEGGSRDEQFF.

This chain uses TRBV27 with TRBJ2-3; D gene ambiguous. V lost 8 bases, J lost 2 bases, and 8 bases lay in between. This CDR3 has 12 amino acids. Germline V gives CDR1 MNHEY, CDR2 SMNVEV (reference sequence). The CDR3: CASGSTTDTQYF. CDR3 nucleotides: TGTGCCAGCGGCTCCACCACAGATACGCAGTATTTT.

This clone turned up a few times. The rearrangement links TRBV6-2 or TRBV6-3 to TRBJ1-5, with D possibly being TRBD1 (6 bases). With 6 bases removed from V and 2 bases from J, the gap between germline ends came to 17 bases. The CDR3 sequence is 16 residues long. Per the germline V gene, CDR1 is MNHEY and CDR2 is SVGEGT. CDR3 DNA sequence: TGTGCCAGCAGGCCTACAGGGCATCATCGCAATCAGCCCCAGCATTTT. This sequence encodes CASRPTGHHRNQPQHF.

V is TRBV25-1 and J is TRBJ2-3, with D hard to call. The V and J ends lost 3 bases and 6 bases respectively, with 7 bases between them. From germline, CDR1 is MGHDK and CDR2 SYGVNS. CDR3 length equals 12 residues. CDR3 protein: CASSDSVDTQYF. For the CDR3, the DNA is TGTGCCAGCAGTGACTCGGTGGATACGCAGTATTTT.

The V and J genes are TRBV7-3 and TRBJ2-3; 9 nucleotides line up with TRBD1. V was pared by 6 bases and J by 5 bases, with 6 bases of the junction left unmatched. This CDR3 is 14 amino acids long. CDR1 and CDR2 from the germline V gene are SGHTA and FQGTGA. CDR3: CASSGQGNIDTQYF. CDR3 bases: TGTGCCAGCAGTGGACAGGGGAATATAGATACGCAGTATTTT.

The CDR3 nucleotides read TGTGCCAGCAGCTTGGCCGGGACAGGGGCTCAGCCCCAGCATTTT. This sequence encodes CASSLAGTGAQPQHF. The V gene is TRBV5-5, the J gene TRBJ1-5; 10 nucleotides align to TRBD1. Looked up from germline, CDR1 is SGHKS and CDR2 is YYEKEE (reference sequence). V trimming: 0 bases; J trimming: 6 bases; junction bases outside the gene matches: 3. CDR3 size: 15 residues.

The chain carries TRBV7-6 and TRBJ2-3, with 12 positions matching TRBD1. Losses at the gene ends were 5 bases for V and 6 bases for J; bases not matched to a gene: 3. Germline values: CDR1 SGHVS, CDR2 FNYEAQ. The CDR3 loop spans 14 amino acids. DNA of the CDR3: TGTGCCAGCAGCACCGGGACAGGGGGCGATACGCAGTATTTT. It codes for CASSTGTGGDTQYF. The whole variable domain, remainder taken from reference TRBV7-6 and TRBJ2-3, is GAGVSQSPRYKVTKRGQDVALRCDPISGHVSLYWYRQALGQGPEFLTYFNYEAQQDKSGLPNDRFSAERPEGSISTLTIQRTEQRDSAMYRCASSTGTGGDTQYFGPGTRLTVL.

The chain joins TRBV27 to TRBJ1-2; TRBD1 matches at 7 bases. J lost 9 bases, V lost 2 bases, and 9 bases had no gene match. CDR1 is MNHEY, CDR2 SMNVEV, per germline (reference sequence). The CDR3 consists of 14 residues. The CDR3 loop is CASSLARQGVSYTF. The CDR3 DNA is TGTGCCAGCAGTTTAGCAAGACAGGGAGTGAGCTACACCTTC.

V gene TRBV28 combines with J gene TRBJ1-4; 7 bases align to TRBD1. Trimming took 5 bases from V and 4 from J; bases not matched to a gene: 7. This CDR3 spans 15 amino acids. Germline V gene sequence: CDR1 MDHEN, CDR2 SYDVKM. The CDR3 DNA sequence: TGTGCCAGCAGTCGTGGACAGGCGCTTAATGAAAAACTGTTTTTT. This codes for CASSRGQALNEKLFF.

J is TRBJ1-6 and V is TRBV19; D is unclear. Trimming removed 5 bases at V and 7 bases at J, with 18 bases between. The CDR3 length is 16 residues. Germline V CDR1 and CDR2: LNHDA, SQIVND (reference sequence). The CDR3 DNA reads as TGTGCCAGTAGTCCCCGAGGAGGTGCCATAAATTCACCCCTCCACTTT. This encodes CASSPRGGAINSPLHF. Complete variable domain (other parts from reference TRBV19 and TRBJ1-6): DGGITQSPKYLFRKEGQNVTLSCEQNLNHDAMYWYRQDPGQGLRLIYYSQIVNDFQKGDIAEGYSVSREKKESFPLTVTSAQKNPTAFYLCASSPRGGAINSPLHFGNGTRLTVT.

This rearrangement joins TRBV7-9 to TRBJ2-3, with D possibly TRBD2 on 5 matching bases. Per the germline V gene, CDR1 is SEHNR and CDR2 is FQNEAQ (reference sequence). V was pared by 1 base and J by 5 bases, with 7 bases between. CDR3 size: 13 residues. CDR3 sequence: CASSLGGEDTQYF. In DNA, the CDR3 is TGTGCCAGCAGCTTAGGGGGAGAAGATACGCAGTATTTT.

The V and J genes are TRBV5-4 and TRBJ2-5, with a tentative D call TRBD2 (5 bases). The length of the CDR3 is 15 residues. CDR1 SGHNT and CDR2 YYREEE come from the germline V gene (reference sequence). Trimming removed 0 bases from V and 1 base from J, with 10 bases in between. The CDR3 sequence: CASSLEASSQETQYF. Here the CDR3 DNA reads TGTGCCAGCAGCTTGGAGGCTAGCAGCCAAGAGACCCAGTACTTC.

The chain links TRBV5-1 to TRBJ2-7; no clear D gene. This CDR3 spans 15 amino acids. The germline V gene has CDR1 SGHRS and CDR2 YFSETQ. Deletions cut 0 bases from V and 5 bases from J, with 15 bases between. The CDR3 region has the DNA TGCGCCAGCAGCTTGGCAATTGCGGCCCTTGACGAGCAGTACTTC. Its protein is CASSLAIAALDEQYF.

The chain uses TRBV30 and TRBJ2-7; D may be TRBD2 (6 bases). The V end was cut by 0 bases, the J end by 3 bases, with 15 bases between. Germline CDR1 and CDR2: GTSNPN and SVGIG (reference sequence). This CDR3 is built from 15 residues. CDR3 amino acids: CAWSVGQFGGYEQYF. The CDR3 coding sequence is TGTGCCTGGAGTGTTGGACAATTCGGGGGCTACGAGCAGTACTTC.

This chain connects TRBV5-4 to TRBJ2-3, with 12 bases identical to TRBD2. Germline values: CDR1 SGHNT, CDR2 YYREEE (reference sequence). After removal of 0 bases from V and 0 bases from J, the junction contained 2 bases not matched to a gene. CDR3 length: 17 amino acids. For the CDR3, the DNA is TGTGCCAGCAGCTTGGGGACTAGCGGGGTTAGCACAGATACGCAGTATTTT. Its protein is CASSLGTSGVSTDTQYF.

The chain couples TRBV6-5 to TRBJ1-2; 9 bases match TRBD1. The CDR3 is made up of 13 amino acids. From germline, CDR1 is MNHEY and CDR2 SVGAGI. With V trimmed by 6 bases and J by 8 bases, 7 bases remained unmatched. The CDR3 bases are TGTGCCAGCAGCTCTAACACAGGGGGCGGCTACACCTTC. Its translation: CASSSNTGGGYTF.

The rearrangement joins TRBV5-4 to TRBJ2-7, with 14 bases matching TRBD2. CDR1 is SGHNT and CDR2 is YYREEE in the germline V gene (reference sequence). The trim removed 4 bases at V and 2 bases at J, leaving 8 bases unmatched. The CDR3 is 17 residues long. The CDR3 protein is CASSEGLAGELAYEQYF. DNA of the CDR3: TGTGCCAGCAGCGAGGGACTAGCGGGAGAGCTTGCCTACGAGCAGTACTTC.

The chain employs TRBV19 and TRBJ2-7, with 7 bases aligning to TRBD2. The germline gives CDR1 LNHDA, CDR2 SQIVND (reference sequence). The V gene end was trimmed by 6 bases and the J gene end by 2 bases; junction bases not matched to a gene: 10. The CDR3 length is 15 residues. The CDR3 reads CASRSPGGRTYEQYF. CDR3 sequence (DNA): TGTGCCAGTAGGAGTCCGGGAGGTAGGACCTACGAGCAGTACTTC.

The chain uses TRBV9 and TRBJ1-5, with TRBD1 matching 10 bases. With 0 bases clipped from V and 7 bases from J, the junction kept 4 bases outside the gene matches. CDR1 is SGDLS, CDR2 YYNGEE, per germline. CDR3 length equals 15 residues. The CDR3 coding sequence is TGTGCCAGCAGCGTAGGGGACAGGGGCGGGCAGCCCCAGCATTTT. It yields the protein CASSVGDRGGQPQHF.

The rearrangement joins TRBV3-1 (or the pseudogene TRBV3-2) to TRBJ1-4; the D is unclear. There are 16 residues in the CDR3. The germline V and J ends were trimmed by 6 bases and 5 bases, with 19 bases remaining between them. CDR1 is LGHDT and CDR2 is YNNKEL in the germline V gene (reference sequence). The CDR3 DNA sequence: TGTGCCAGCAGTACCAGTCGTGGGGAGGGAAATGAAAAACTGTTTTTT. It yields the protein CASSTSRGEGNEKLFF.

The V and J genes are TRBV5-1 and TRBJ1-2; D uncertain. This CDR3 spans 11 amino acids. Trimming shortened V by 5 bases and J by 2 bases, and 4 bases separated the two germline ends. Looked up from germline, CDR1 is SGHRS and CDR2 is YFSETQ. CDR3 DNA: TGCGCCAGCAGAGAGAACTATGGCTACACCTTC. Protein sequence: CASRENYGYTF.

In DNA form, the CDR3 reads TGTGCCAGCAGCCCCCGAGCGGGAGGGTTCACAGATACGCAGTATTTT. Encoded protein: CASSPRAGGFTDTQYF. The chain employs TRBV7-3 and TRBJ2-3; TRBD2 matches at 10 bases. J gave up 2 bases and V 5 bases, and 7 bases lay outside the gene matches. The CDR3 covers 16 residues. Germline lookup yields CDR1 SGHTA and CDR2 FQGTGA.

V gene TRBV10-3 combines with J gene TRBJ2-7; a possible D gene is TRBD2 (6 bases). Germline V gene data show CDR1 as ENHRY and CDR2 as SYGVKD. CDR3 size: 15 residues. Trimming cost V 4 bases and J 2 bases, with 15 bases left between them. The DNA for the CDR3 is TGTGCCATCAGTGGGGACCGGAGGGTCCCCTACGAGCAGTACTTC. It specifies CAISGDRRVPYEQYF.

The chain carries TRBV30 and TRBJ1-3; D call uncertain. Per the germline V gene, CDR1 is GTSNPN and CDR2 is SVGIG (reference sequence). The CDR3 extends over 13 amino acids. The V gene lost 0 bases and the J gene lost 4 bases, with 7 bases spanning the gap. The CDR3, as DNA: TGTGCCTGGAGTGTACTAACGGGAAACACCATATATTTT. This encodes CAWSVLTGNTIYF.

The rearrangement links TRBV10-3 to TRBJ2-3; 9 bases line up with TRBD1. The CDR3 has 15 residues. Trimming removed 6 bases from V and 4 bases from J; junction bases left unmatched: 8. CDR1 and CDR2 (germline): ENHRY, SYGVKD. The CDR3 sequence is CAIRQQGALADTQYF. In nucleotides, the CDR3 is TGTGCCATCAGGCAACAGGGGGCGCTGGCAGATACGCAGTATTTT.

The J gene is TRBJ2-3, the V gene TRBV5-1; 9 bases line up with TRBD2. The germline CDR1 and CDR2 sequences are SGHRS and YFSETQ. This CDR3 has 14 amino acids. The ends lost 3 bases at V and 3 bases at J; junction bases unmatched: 2. CDR3: CASSSGLATDTQYF. The CDR3 bases are TGCGCCAGCAGCTCCGGACTAGCGACAGATACGCAGTATTTT.